This T cell receptor beta chain was retrieved from a study of OX40 agonist ivuxolimab in advanced cancers. At the level of the study: Ivuxolimab, an agonist antibody against OX40 (CD134), was given to patients. Patients were roughly 83% male with ages roughly 23 to 85, mean 60.

Some clones are missing from TCRdb's copy, which holds only in-frame ones; the method was immunoSEQ multiplex PCR. The table records about 80,000 clones, around 85% of them present only once. Sequenced material: CD4+ or CD8+ T cells sorted from blood, taken in a trial of the OX40 agonist ivuxolimab. The source is an adult with an advanced solid tumor such as melanoma, head and neck, liver or kidney cancer.

The CDR3 nucleotides are TGTGCCAGTAAACCTAGCGGGAGTTACGAGCAGTACTTC. Translation gives CASKPSGSYEQYF. This chain connects TRBV19 to TRBJ2-7; TRBD2 matches 10 bases. The CDR3 sequence is 13 residues long. Looked up from germline, CDR1 is LNHDA and CDR2 is SQIVND (reference sequence). The junction had 4 bases not matched to a gene; V was cut back by 7 bases and J by 4 bases.